This TCR beta chain was profiled in a study of blood T cells in healthy people across ages. Across the whole study: About one barcoded beta molecule was captured per two T cells (by template switching).

Healthy Russian Caucasian donors spanned ages roughly 6 to 90 years. Alongside a J-beta primer mix, a sample-barcoded 5' primer served in a second PCR lasting about 7 to 12 cycles. MiXCR, applied by TCRdb to the 5' RACE reads, yields one record per CDR3 protein. Among about 1,000,000 distinct CDR3 sequences listed, 40% to 45% were seen once. With regard to this clonotype: No antigen is known for it.

The germline CDR1 and CDR2 sequences are SEHNR and FQNEAQ (reference sequence). The V end was cut by 7 bases, the J end by 6 bases, with 9 bases between. This CDR3 comprises 12 residues. Study-level results: Researchers deemed the diversity estimates from one million T cells underestimates. More naive CD4+ cells and higher diversity were found in long-lived than in aged donors.

The sequence derives from a woman aged 55-69 years in good health. The chain is built from TRBV7-9 and TRBJ1-4, with unresolved D. Sequenced: blood. This CDR3 reads CASMGSDEKLFF. The CDR3 DNA follows: TGTGCCAGCATGGGGTCCGATGAAAAACTGTTTTTT.